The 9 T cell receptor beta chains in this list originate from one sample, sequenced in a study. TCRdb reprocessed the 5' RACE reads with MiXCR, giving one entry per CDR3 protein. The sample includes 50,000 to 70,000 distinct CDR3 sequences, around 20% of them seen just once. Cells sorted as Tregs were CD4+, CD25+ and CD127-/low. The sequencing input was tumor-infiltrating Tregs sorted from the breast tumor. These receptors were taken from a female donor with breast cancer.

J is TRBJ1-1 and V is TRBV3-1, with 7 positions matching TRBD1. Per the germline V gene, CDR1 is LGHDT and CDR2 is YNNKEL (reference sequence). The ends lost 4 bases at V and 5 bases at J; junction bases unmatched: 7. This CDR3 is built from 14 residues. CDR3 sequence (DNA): TGTGCCAGCAGCCGCCCGGAACAGGGGACTGAAGCTTTCTTT. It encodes CASSRPEQGTEAFF.

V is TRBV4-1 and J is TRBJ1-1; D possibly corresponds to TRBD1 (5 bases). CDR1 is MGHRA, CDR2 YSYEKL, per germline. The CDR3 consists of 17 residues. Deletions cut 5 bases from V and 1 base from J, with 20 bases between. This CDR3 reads CASSYPVRGPRNTEAFF. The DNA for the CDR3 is TGCGCCAGCAGCTACCCGGTTCGGGGACCCCGGAACACTGAAGCTTTCTTT.

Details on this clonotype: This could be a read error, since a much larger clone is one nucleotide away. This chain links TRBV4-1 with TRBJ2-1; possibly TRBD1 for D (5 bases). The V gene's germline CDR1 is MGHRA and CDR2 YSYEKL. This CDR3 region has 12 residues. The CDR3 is CASSQVAGRQCF. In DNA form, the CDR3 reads TGCGCCAGCAGCCAAGTAGCTGGAAGACAGTGCTTC.

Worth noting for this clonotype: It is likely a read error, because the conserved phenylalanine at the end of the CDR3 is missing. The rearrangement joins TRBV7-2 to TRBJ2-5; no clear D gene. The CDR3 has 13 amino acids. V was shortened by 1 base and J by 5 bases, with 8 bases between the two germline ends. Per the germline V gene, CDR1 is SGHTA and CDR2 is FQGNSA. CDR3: CASSLEFSETQYL. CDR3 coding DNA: TGTGCCAGCAGCTTAGAGTTTTCGGAGACCCAGTACCTC.

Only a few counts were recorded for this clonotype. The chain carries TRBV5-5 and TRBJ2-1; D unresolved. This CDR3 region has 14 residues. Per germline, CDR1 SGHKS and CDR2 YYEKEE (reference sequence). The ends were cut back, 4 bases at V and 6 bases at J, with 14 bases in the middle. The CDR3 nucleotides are TGTGCCAGCAGCACGTATGGCCTGAGCAATGAGCAGTTCTTC. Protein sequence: CASSTYGLSNEQFF.

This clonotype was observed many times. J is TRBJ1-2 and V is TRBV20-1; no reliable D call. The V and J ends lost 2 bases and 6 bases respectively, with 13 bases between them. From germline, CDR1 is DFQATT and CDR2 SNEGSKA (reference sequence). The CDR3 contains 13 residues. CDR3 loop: CSARRYSSDGYTF. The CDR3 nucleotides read TGCAGTGCTAGAAGGTACTCCTCGGATGGCTACACCTTC.

The CDR3 DNA reads TGTGCCAGCAGTTTAAACGGACTAGTTGGTACTGAGCAGTTCTTC. Its translation is CASSLNGLVGTEQFF. The chain carries TRBV27 and TRBJ2-1, with 7 bases that match TRBD2. V gave up 2 bases and J gave up 9 bases; unmatched junction bases: 10. CDR1 is MNHEY and CDR2 is SMNVEV in the germline V gene (reference sequence). This CDR3 has 15 amino acids.

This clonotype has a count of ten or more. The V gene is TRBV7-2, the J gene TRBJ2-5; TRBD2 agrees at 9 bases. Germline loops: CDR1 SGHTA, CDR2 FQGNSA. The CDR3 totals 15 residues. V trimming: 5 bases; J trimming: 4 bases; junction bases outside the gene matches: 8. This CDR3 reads CASSLRGREGETQYF. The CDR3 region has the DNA TGTGCCAGCAGCCTCCGGGGGCGGGAGGGAGAGACCCAGTACTTC. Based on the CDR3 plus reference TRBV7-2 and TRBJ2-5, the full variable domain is GAGVSQSPSNKVTEKGKDVELRCDPISGHTALYWYRQSLGQGLEFLIYFQGNSAPDKSGLPSDRFSAERTGGSVSTLTIQRTQQEDSAVYLCASSLRGREGETQYFGPGTRLLVL.

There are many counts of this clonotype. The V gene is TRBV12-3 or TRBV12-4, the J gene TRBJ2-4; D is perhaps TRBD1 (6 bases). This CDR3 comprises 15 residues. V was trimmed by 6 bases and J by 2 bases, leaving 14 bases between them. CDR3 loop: CASRSGGESKNIQYF. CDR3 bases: TGTGCCAGCAGGAGTGGGGGCGAGTCCAAAAACATTCAGTACTTC.